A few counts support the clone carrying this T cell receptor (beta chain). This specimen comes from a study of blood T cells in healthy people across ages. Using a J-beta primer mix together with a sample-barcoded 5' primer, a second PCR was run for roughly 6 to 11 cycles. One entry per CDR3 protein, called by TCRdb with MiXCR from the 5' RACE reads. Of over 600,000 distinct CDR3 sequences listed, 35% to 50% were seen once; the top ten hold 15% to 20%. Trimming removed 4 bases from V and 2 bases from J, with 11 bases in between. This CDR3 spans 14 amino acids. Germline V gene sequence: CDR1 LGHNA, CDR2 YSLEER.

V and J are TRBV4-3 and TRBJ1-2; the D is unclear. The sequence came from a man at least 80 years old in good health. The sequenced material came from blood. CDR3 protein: CASSPVGQNYGYTF. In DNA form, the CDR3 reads TGCGCCAGCAGCCCGGTCGGGCAGAACTATGGCTACACCTTC.